A single sample is the source of the 17 T cell receptor beta chains below, sequenced in a study of T cell responses to AZD1222 COVID-19 vaccine. The data were produced by immunoSEQ multiplex PCR, yet TCRdb's version contains in-frame clones alone and is incomplete. The sample has about 100,000 clones; 85% to 95% are singletons. The sequenced sample was peripheral blood, obtained 28 days after the second AZD1222 dose. The source of these receptors is an adult who received the AZD1222 COVID-19 vaccine.

The chain has TRBV7-2 and TRBJ1-1, with 11 bases identical to TRBD1. Germline lookup yields CDR1 SGHTA and CDR2 FQGNSA. This CDR3 is 14 amino acids long. V gave up 1 base and J gave up 7 bases; unmatched junction bases: 2. CDR3 in DNA: TGTGCCAGCAGCTTAGTGGGACAGGGGGTTGAAGCTTTCTTT. Translating it yields CASSLVGQGVEAFF.

The gene calls are TRBV3-1 (or the pseudogene TRBV3-2) and TRBJ2-7; the D is unclear. Germline V gives CDR1 LGHDT, CDR2 YNNKEL (reference sequence). Trimming cost V 4 bases and J 5 bases, with 9 bases left between them. The CDR3 has 12 residues. The CDR3 DNA follows: TGTGCCAGCAGCCTCCTCCCCCACGAGCAGTACTTC. Protein sequence: CASSLLPHEQYF.

The chain has TRBV13 and TRBJ1-2, with TRBD1 matching over 7 bases. This CDR3 has 12 amino acids. Losses at the gene ends were 3 bases for V and 8 bases for J; bases not matched to a gene: 3. Looked up from germline, CDR1 is PRHDT and CDR2 is FYEKMQ (reference sequence). This chain's CDR3 is CASSFLTGGYTF. The DNA of the CDR3 is TGTGCCAGCAGCTTTTTGACAGGGGGCTACACCTTC.

V and J are TRBV7-2 and TRBJ1-1, with D hard to call. The CDR3 extends over 14 amino acids. Germline V gene sequence: CDR1 SGHTA, CDR2 FQGNSA. The V and J ends lost 5 bases and 1 base respectively, with 11 bases between them. This CDR3 is CASSSRSSNTEAFF. The CDR3 DNA follows: TGTGCCAGCAGCAGCAGGAGCTCGAACACTGAAGCTTTCTTT.

A few counts support this clone. This chain joins TRBV3-1 (or the pseudogene TRBV3-2) and TRBJ2-2; D not certain. Trimming left V 5 bases short and J 13 bases short, with 14 bases between. This CDR3 is 12 amino acids long. Looked up from germline, CDR1 is LGHDT and CDR2 is YNNKEL (reference sequence). The chain's CDR3 is CASSSSVLGLFF. Here the CDR3 DNA reads TGTGCCAGCAGCTCCTCGGTCCTGGGGCTGTTTTTT.

V is TRBV28 and J is TRBJ1-1; D is perhaps TRBD1 (5 bases). V was pared by 2 bases and J by 5 bases, with 12 bases between. The CDR3 sequence is 14 residues long. CDR1 MDHEN and CDR2 SYDVKM come from the germline V gene. As DNA, the CDR3 is TGTGCCAGCAGTTTACAGGGTTCTAGAACTGAAGCTTTCTTT. Translation gives CASSLQGSRTEAFF.

The J gene is TRBJ2-2, the V gene TRBV4-1; 10 bases match TRBD1. This CDR3 contains 14 residues. V trimming: 4 bases; J trimming: 6 bases; junction bases outside the gene matches: 2. Germline V gives CDR1 MGHRA, CDR2 YSYEKL. CDR3 sequence reads: CASSRGTGAGELFF. The CDR3 DNA is TGCGCCAGCAGCCGAGGGACAGGGGCCGGGGAGCTGTTTTTT.

The rearrangement uses TRBV15 and TRBJ1-3; no clear D gene. Trimming pared 1 base from V and 0 bases from J, leaving 10 bases between. Per the germline V gene, CDR1 is LNHNV and CDR2 is YYDKDF (reference sequence). The CDR3 spans 16 residues. The CDR3 bases are TGTGCCACCAGCAGAGCTGGGTCCTCCTCTGGAAACACCATATATTTT. This encodes CATSRAGSSSGNTIYF.

CDR3 amino acids: CASKIDRDRGAFF. CDR3 DNA: TGTGCCAGCAAGATCGACAGGGATCGAGGGGCTTTCTTT. The rearrangement uses TRBV6-5 and TRBJ1-1, with 7 positions matching TRBD1. The CDR3 is made up of 13 amino acids. V gave up 7 bases and J gave up 11 bases; unmatched junction bases: 13. Germline V gene sequence: CDR1 MNHEY, CDR2 SVGAGI.

The chain combines TRBV9 with TRBJ1-2; maybe TRBD1 (5 bases). CDR1 is SGDLS, CDR2 YYNGEE, per germline. The V end was cut by 4 bases, the J end by 6 bases, with 10 bases between. This CDR3 region has 12 residues. The CDR3, as DNA: TGTGCCAGCAGCCGTGAGGGGAATGGCTACACCTTC. It encodes CASSREGNGYTF.

The CDR3 loop is CASRRGGVETGELFF. CDR3 nucleotide sequence: TGTGCCAGCAGACGGGGAGGGGTTGAAACCGGGGAGCTGTTTTTT. The chain combines TRBV7-2 with TRBJ2-2, with 7 positions matching TRBD2. The CDR3 covers 15 residues. V lost 6 bases, J lost 5 bases, and 9 bases stayed unmatched. Germline V gives CDR1 SGHTA, CDR2 FQGNSA. The variable domain in full, completed from reference TRBV7-2 and TRBJ2-2, reads GAGVSQSPSNKVTEKGKDVELRCDPISGHTALYWYRQSLGQGLEFLIYFQGNSAPDKSGLPSDRFSAERTGGSVSTLTIQRTQQEDSAVYLCASRRGGVETGELFFGEGSRLTVL.

This sequence joins TRBV6-2 or TRBV6-3 and TRBJ1-2; 8 nucleotides match TRBD1. Trimming cost V 0 bases and J 4 bases; bases outside gene matches: 10. The CDR3 totals 17 residues. Germline assignment: CDR1 MNHEY and CDR2 SVGEGT. In DNA, the CDR3 is TGTGCCAGCAGTTACTCGAAGGCACCGGGGACAGGCTATGGCTACACCTTC. Its protein product is CASSYSKAPGTGYGYTF.

The chain carries TRBV7-6 and TRBJ2-1; 10 bases match TRBD2. The junction had 4 bases not matched to a gene; V was cut back by 0 bases and J by 5 bases. Germline V lookup: CDR1 SGHVS, CDR2 FNYEAQ. This CDR3 comprises 16 residues. The CDR3, as DNA: TGTGCCAGCAGCTTAGCCGGGACTAGCGCTAACAATGAGCAGTTCTTC. Its translation: CASSLAGTSANNEQFF.

This clone was detected once. V gene TRBV7-9 combines with J gene TRBJ1-4; D might be TRBD1 (6 bases). V lost 8 bases to trimming and J lost 0 bases, with 13 bases between them. The CDR3 runs 15 residues. Germline V lookup: CDR1 SEHNR, CDR2 FQNEAQ (reference sequence). The CDR3 sequence: CASRETGATNEKLFF. CDR3 DNA sequence: TGTGCCAGCCGGGAGACAGGCGCAACTAATGAAAAACTGTTTTTT.

V gene TRBV6-5 combines with J gene TRBJ1-3; no clear D gene. The CDR3 loop spans 14 amino acids. Germline values: CDR1 MNHEY, CDR2 SVGAGI. Trimming removed 4 bases from V and 4 bases from J, with 11 bases in between. In DNA form, the CDR3 reads TGTGCCAGCAGTTCCGTACTCGAGGGAAACACCATATATTTT. Protein sequence: CASSSVLEGNTIYF.

This clone has only a few counts. The chain employs TRBV5-1 and TRBJ2-7; 8 nucleotides match TRBD1. Germline V lookup: CDR1 SGHRS, CDR2 YFSETQ. The CDR3 spans 15 residues. Germline trimming cut 6 bases from V and 0 bases from J; bases unmatched to any gene: 8. The CDR3 DNA follows: TGCGCCAGCACCTCTGGGGGGACAGGCTCCTACGAGCAGTACTTC. This sequence encodes CASTSGGTGSYEQYF.

CDR3 amino acids: CASRTGPSGNTIYF. DNA for the CDR3: TGTGCCAGCAGGACAGGCCCCTCTGGAAACACCATATATTTT. The chain couples TRBV27 to TRBJ1-3, with D possibly matching TRBD1 (6 bases). The CDR3 totals 14 residues. Germline CDR1 and CDR2: MNHEY and SMNVEV (reference sequence). The V end was cut by 6 bases, the J end by 0 bases, with 9 bases between.